The present TCR beta chain was sequenced within a study of regulatory T cells in long-lasting Graves disease. Study at large: Persistence in Graves' disease denoted antithyroid drug use beyond 5 years alongside positive TSH receptor antibodies.

CDR3 length: 18 amino acids. Germline V gene data show CDR1 as MNHNS and CDR2 as SASEGT. In regard to this clonotype: At one of its ends the junction is not consistent with the germline gene, which may arise from a read error.

Time point meaning: persistent/refractory GD, antithyroid drugs over 5 years with positive TRAb. The TCR library was prepared using RNA isolated from PBMCs. As a group, patients came from one endocrinology department in Xi'an, China. Collection of peripheral blood (roughly 9 milliliters) was done using EDTA tubes. Building of the TCR beta libraries involved iRepertoire HTBI primers and Arm-PCR of CDR3 regions. TCRdb redid the calling of the multiplex PCR reads with MiXCR, one entry per CDR3 protein. The sample consists of 300,000 to 500,000 distinct CDR3 sequences, around 20% of them appearing once. The sequencing here drew on peripheral blood mononuclear cells (PBMCs), taken when the disease was refractory, from a patient treated with antithyroid drugs. The clonotype comes from a female donor with Graves disease. The chain has TRBV6-1 and TRBJ1-2; TRBD1 agrees at 10 bases. CDR3 loop: CASGDPGQGYGANYGYTF. The CDR3 DNA sequence: TGTGCCAGCGGTGACCCGGGACAGGGGTATGGGGCTAACTATGGCTACACCTTC.